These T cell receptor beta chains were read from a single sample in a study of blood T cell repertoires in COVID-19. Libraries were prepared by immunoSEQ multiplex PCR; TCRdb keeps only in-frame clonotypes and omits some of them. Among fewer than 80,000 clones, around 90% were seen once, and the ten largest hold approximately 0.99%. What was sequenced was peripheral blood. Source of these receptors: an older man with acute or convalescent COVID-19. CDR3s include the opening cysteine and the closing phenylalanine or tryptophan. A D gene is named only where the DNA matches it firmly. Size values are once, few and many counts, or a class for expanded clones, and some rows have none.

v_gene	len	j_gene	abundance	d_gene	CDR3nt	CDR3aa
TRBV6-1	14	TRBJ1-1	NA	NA	TGTGCCAGCAGTGAAGTCCGGGGGGGAACTGAAGCTTTCTTT	CASSEVRGGTEAFF
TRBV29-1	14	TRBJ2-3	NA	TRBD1	TGCAGCGTTGACGGGGACAGGAGCACAGATACGCAGTATTTT	CSVDGDRSTDTQYF
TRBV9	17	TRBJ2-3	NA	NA	TGTGCCAGCAGCGTAGGTTTAGCCAGTGGGTCCACAGATACGCAGTATTTT	CASSVGLASGSTDTQYF
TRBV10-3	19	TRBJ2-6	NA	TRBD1	TGTGCCATCAGTCCCTCGGGGGGGACAGGGGGGCCTGGGGCCAACGTCCTGACTTTC	CAISPSGGTGGPGANVLTF
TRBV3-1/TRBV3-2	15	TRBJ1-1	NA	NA	TGTGCCAGCAGCCAAGTAAGGTCCGGGAGCACTGAAGCTTTCTTT	CASSQVRSGSTEAFF
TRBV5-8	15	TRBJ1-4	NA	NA	TGTGCCAGCAGCAGCGACGGTAGAAAGAATGAAAAACTGTTTTTT	CASSSDGRKNEKLFF
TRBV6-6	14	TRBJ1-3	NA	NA	TGTGCCAGCACCGCCGGTCTGAGGGGAAACACCATATATTTT	CASTAGLRGNTIYF
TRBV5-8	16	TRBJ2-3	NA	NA	TGTGCCAGCAGCTTGGGACGCGGCAGCCCCACAGATACGCAGTATTTT	CASSLGRGSPTDTQYF
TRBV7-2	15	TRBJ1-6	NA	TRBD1	TGTGCCAGCAGCCACAGGGGGCAGAGTAATTCACCCCTCCACTTT	CASSHRGQSNSPLHF
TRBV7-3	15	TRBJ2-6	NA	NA	TGTGCCAGCAGCTTATCCGCTCGGGGGGCCAACGTCCTGACTTTC	CASSLSARGANVLTF
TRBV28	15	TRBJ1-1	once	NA	TGTGCCAGCAACCTACCTTTCCAGGGTGACACTGAAGCTTTCTTT	CASNLPFQGDTEAFF
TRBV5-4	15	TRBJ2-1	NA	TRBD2	TGTGCCAGCAGCCCCGGGACTAGCGGGAACAATGAGCAGTTCTTC	CASSPGTSGNNEQFF
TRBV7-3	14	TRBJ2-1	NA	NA	TGTGCCAGCAGCTTAGTTGCCAGATCCAATGAGCAGTTCTTC	CASSLVARSNEQFF
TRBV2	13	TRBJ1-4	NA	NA	TGTGCCAGCAGTGGGGAGACGAATGAAAAACTGTTTTTT	CASSGETNEKLFF
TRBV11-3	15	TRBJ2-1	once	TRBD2	TGTGCCAGCAGCCTACTAGCGGGCTCCTACAATGAGCAGTTCTTC	CASSLLAGSYNEQFF
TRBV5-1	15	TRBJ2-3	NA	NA	TGCGCCAGCAGCTTGGGGGGGCGCGTCACAGATACGCAGTATTTT	CASSLGGRVTDTQYF
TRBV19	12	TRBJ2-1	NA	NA	TGTGCCAGTAGTATTGGAGTTGGGGAGCAGTTCTTC	CASSIGVGEQFF
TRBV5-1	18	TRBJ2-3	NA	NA	TGCGCCAGCAGCTTGGGCTCGGTGGCAGGAGGCAGCACAGATACGCAGTATTTT	CASSLGSVAGGSTDTQYF
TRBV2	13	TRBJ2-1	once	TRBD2	TGTGCCAGCAGCCTAGCGGGGGGTAATGAGCAGTTCTTC	CASSLAGGNEQFF
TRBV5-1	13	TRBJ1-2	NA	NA	TGCGCCAGCAGCTCCGGGACATTTTATGGCTACACCTTC	CASSSGTFYGYTF
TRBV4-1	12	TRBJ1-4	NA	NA	TGCGCCAGCAGCCAAGATCAAGAAAAACTGTTTTTT	CASSQDQEKLFF
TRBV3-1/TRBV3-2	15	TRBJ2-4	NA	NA	TGTGCCAGCAGCCAAGTTTCTAGCGCCAAAAACATTCAGTACTTC	CASSQVSSAKNIQYF
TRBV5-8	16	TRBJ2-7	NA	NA	TGTGCCAGCAGCTTGGCGCCTTGGACAGACTCCTACGAGCAGTACTTC	CASSLAPWTDSYEQYF
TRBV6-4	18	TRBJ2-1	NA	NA	TGTGCCAGCAGTGACCCTAGAGTTCGGCGTAGCTCCTACAATGAGCAGTTCTTC	CASSDPRVRRSSYNEQFF
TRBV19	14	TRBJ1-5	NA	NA	TGTGCCAGTAGTATAGAGGCTAGCAATCAGCCCCAGCATTTT	CASSIEASNQPQHF
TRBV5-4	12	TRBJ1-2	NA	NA	TGTGCCAGCAGCTTGGGGAATTCGGGCAGGGGCTTC	CASSLGNSGRGF
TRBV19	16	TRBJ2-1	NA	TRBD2	TGTGCCAGTAGTATTGTAAACGGACTAGCGGGAAATGAGCAGTTCTTC	CASSIVNGLAGNEQFF
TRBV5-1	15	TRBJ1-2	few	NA	TGCGCCAGCAGCTTGTCAACAGGTTTTAACTATGGCTACACCTTC	CASSLSTGFNYGYTF
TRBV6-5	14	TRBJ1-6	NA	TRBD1	TGTGCCAGCAGTTACGGGACAGGGACTTCACCCCTCCACTTT	CASSYGTGTSPLHF
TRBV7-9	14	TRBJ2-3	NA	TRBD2	TGTGCCAGCAGCCGGGACTATACCACAGATACGCAGTATTTT	CASSRDYTTDTQYF
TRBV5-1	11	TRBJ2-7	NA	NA	TGCGCCAGCAGTGGGCATTACGAGCAGTACTTC	CASSGHYEQYF